This entry describes one T cell receptor (beta chain). What it recognizes is unknown. Primers for the PCR totalled 60 Vbeta and 13 Jbeta. Profiled with immunoSEQ multiplex PCR; TCRdb holds only in-frame clones, not every one. The sample holds about 140,000 clones; roughly 80% are singletons and the top ten take over 8.5%. The CDR3 is 12 amino acids. With 6 bases removed from V and 2 bases from J, the gap between germline ends came to 10 bases. Germline CDR1 SQVTM, CDR2 ANQGSEA. This sample was taken from a study of cytomegalovirus exposure and HLA in healthy donors. Study-level findings and limits: Indistinguishable V segments, including TRBV6-2 and TRBV6-3, were excluded. Differences between HLA loci emerged in a later analysis of TCR association rates, with DRB1 most and HLA-C fewest. Upon later analysis, HLA-associated TCR beta chains proved more clonally expanded than other, equally common chains. In vitro assays verified that three CMV-associated chains recognized CMV antigens specifically.

The chain recombines TRBV29-1 with TRBJ1-2, with D maybe TRBD1 (6 bases). This receptor was identified in a woman aged 50 to 60 in good health and CMV-seropositive. Sequenced input: PBMCs. CDR3 nucleotide sequence: TGCAGCGTCCTCGGACAGAACTATGGCTACACCTTC. This codes for CSVLGQNYGYTF.